This TCR beta chain came from a study of blood T cell repertoires in COVID-19. This CDR3 has 13 amino acids. V dropped 7 bases and J dropped 3 bases, with 12 bases sitting between them. CDR1 is WNHNN and CDR2 is SYGVQD in the germline V gene (reference sequence). This table comes from immunoSEQ multiplex PCR, and its TCRdb copy is limited to in-frame clones, with some not included. The table shows roughly 230,000 clones, with about 88% occurring only once. The V gene is TRBV10-1, the J gene TRBJ1-1; D not resolved. The sequenced sample was PBMCs or T cells enriched from blood (not recorded which). The sequence came from a woman in her fifties or sixties who had been exposed to COVID-19. The CDR3 sequence is CASTPRLDTEAFF. In DNA, the CDR3 is TGCGCCAGCACCCCCCGGTTGGACACTGAAGCTTTCTTT.